This T cell receptor (beta chain) is from a study of blood T cell repertoires in COVID-19. Seattle participants joined during active infection and were tracked over time. V lost 5 bases and J 7 bases, leaving 8 bases between the germline ends. The CDR3 runs 12 residues. CDR1 and CDR2 (germline): MDHEN, SYDVKM. The assay was immunoSEQ multiplex PCR, and TCRdb's table has in-frame clones only and misses some. The sample has about 75,000 clones; 86% are singletons. A single count supports this clone. This clonotype originated in a man at least 80 years old with COVID-19, enrolled during active disease. This chain connects TRBV28 to TRBJ2-2; D gene ambiguous. The sequencing input was peripheral blood. The CDR3 region is CASSLRNGELFF. CDR3 bases: TGTGCCAGCAGTCTCCGTAACGGGGAGCTGTTTTTT.